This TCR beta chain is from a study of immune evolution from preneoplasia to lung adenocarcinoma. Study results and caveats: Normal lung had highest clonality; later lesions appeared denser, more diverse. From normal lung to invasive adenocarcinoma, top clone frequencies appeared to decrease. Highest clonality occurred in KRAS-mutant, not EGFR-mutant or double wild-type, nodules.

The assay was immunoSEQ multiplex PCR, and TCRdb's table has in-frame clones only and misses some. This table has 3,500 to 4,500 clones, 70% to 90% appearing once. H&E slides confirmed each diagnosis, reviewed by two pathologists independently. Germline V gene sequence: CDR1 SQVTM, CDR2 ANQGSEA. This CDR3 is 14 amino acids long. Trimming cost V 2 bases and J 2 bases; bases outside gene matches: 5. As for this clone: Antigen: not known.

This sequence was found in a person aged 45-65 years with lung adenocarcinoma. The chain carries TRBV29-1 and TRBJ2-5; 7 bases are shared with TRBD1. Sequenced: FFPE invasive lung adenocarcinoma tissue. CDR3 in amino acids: CSVELGRGQETQYF. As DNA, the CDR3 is TGCAGCGTTGAATTGGGCAGGGGGCAAGAGACCCAGTACTTC.